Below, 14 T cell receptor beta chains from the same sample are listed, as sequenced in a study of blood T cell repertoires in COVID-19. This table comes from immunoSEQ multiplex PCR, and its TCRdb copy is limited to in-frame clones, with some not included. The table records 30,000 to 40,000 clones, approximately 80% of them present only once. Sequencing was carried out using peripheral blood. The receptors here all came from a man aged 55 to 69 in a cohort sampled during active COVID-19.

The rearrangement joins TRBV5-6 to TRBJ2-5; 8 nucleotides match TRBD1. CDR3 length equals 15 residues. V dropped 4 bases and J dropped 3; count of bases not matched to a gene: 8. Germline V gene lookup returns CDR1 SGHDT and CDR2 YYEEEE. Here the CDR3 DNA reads TGTGCCAGCAGCACCCAACGACAGGGGAAAGAGACCCAGTACTTC. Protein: CASSTQRQGKETQYF.

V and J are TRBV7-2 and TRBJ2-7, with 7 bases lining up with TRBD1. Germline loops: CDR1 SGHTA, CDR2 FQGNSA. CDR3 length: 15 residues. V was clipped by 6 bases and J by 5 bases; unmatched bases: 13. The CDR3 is CASSLRIGGDHEQYF. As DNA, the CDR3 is TGTGCCAGCAGTCTTCGAATAGGGGGCGACCACGAGCAGTACTTC.

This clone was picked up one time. The CDR3 region is CASSASGAYNEQFF. The CDR3 DNA reads as TGCGCCAGCAGTGCTAGCGGAGCCTACAATGAGCAGTTCTTC. This sequence joins TRBV10-1 and TRBJ2-1; the match to TRBD2 covers 7 bases. Trimming removed 4 bases from V and 2 bases from J; junction bases left unmatched: 2. There are 14 residues in the CDR3. The germline CDR1 and CDR2 sequences are WNHNN and SYGVQD (reference sequence).

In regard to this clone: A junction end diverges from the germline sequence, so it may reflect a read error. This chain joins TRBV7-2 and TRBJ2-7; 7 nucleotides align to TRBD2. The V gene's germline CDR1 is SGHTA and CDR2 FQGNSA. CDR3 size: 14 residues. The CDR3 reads CASSLGGSSHEQYF. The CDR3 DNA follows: TGTGCCAGCAGCCTCGGCGGGAGCTCCCACGAGCAGTACTTT.

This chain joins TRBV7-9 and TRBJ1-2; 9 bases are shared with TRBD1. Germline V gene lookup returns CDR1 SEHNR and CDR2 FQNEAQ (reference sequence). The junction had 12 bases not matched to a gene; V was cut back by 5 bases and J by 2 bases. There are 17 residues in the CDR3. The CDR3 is CASSRTGERVVNYGYTF. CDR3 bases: TGTGCCAGCAGCCGGACAGGGGAGAGGGTGGTAAACTATGGCTACACCTTC. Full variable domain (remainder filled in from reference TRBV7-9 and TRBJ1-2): DTGVSQNPRHKITKRGQNVTFRCDPISEHNRLYWYRQTLGQGPEFLTYFQNEAQLEKSRLLSDRFSAERPKGSFSTLEIQRTEQGDSAMYLCASSRTGERVVNYGYTFGSGTRLTVV.

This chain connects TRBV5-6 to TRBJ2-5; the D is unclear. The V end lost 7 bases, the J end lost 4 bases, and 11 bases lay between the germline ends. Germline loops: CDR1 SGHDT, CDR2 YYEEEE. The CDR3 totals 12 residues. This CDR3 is CASRTGVETQYF. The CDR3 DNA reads TGTGCCAGCCGAACCGGAGTAGAGACCCAGTACTTC.

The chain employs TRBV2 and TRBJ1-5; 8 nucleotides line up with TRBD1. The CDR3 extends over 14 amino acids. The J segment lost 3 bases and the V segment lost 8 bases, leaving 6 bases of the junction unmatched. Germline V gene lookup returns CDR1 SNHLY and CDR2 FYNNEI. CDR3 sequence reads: CASGWTGNNQPQHF. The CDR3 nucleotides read TGTGCCAGCGGATGGACAGGGAACAATCAGCCCCAGCATTTT.

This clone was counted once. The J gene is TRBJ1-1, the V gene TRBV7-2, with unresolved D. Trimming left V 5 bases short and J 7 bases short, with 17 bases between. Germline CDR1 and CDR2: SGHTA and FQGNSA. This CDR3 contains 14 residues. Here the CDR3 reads CASSRTYSRFEAFF. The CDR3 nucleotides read TGTGCCAGCAGCCGTACCTACAGCAGGTTTGAAGCTTTCTTT.

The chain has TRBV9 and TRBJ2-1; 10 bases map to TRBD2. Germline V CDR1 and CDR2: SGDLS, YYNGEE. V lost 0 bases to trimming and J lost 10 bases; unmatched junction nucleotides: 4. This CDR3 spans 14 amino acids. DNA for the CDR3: TGTGCCAGCAGCGTAGTAACTAGCGGGATGGAGCAGTTCTTC. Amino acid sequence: CASSVVTSGMEQFF.

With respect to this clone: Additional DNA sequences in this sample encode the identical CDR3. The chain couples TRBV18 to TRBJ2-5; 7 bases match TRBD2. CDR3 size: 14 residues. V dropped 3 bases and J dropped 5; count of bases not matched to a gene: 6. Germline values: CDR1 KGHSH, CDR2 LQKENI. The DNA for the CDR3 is TGTGCCAGCTCACCTTCCGGGGGGTCGGAGACCCAGTACTTC. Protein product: CASSPSGGSETQYF.

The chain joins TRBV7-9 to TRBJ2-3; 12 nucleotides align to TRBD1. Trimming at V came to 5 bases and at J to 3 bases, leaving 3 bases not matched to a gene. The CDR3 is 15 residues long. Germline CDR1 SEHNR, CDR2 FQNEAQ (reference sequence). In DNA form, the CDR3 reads TGTGCCAGCAGCCCGGGACAGGGGGCAACAGATACGCAGTATTTT. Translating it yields CASSPGQGATDTQYF.

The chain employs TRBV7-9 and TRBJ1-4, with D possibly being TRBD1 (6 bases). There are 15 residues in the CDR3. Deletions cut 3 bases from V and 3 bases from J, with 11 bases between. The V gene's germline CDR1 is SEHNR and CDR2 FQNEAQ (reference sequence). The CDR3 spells CASSLSTGANEKLFF. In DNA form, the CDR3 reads TGTGCCAGCAGCTTGTCGACAGGCGCTAATGAAAAACTGTTTTTT.

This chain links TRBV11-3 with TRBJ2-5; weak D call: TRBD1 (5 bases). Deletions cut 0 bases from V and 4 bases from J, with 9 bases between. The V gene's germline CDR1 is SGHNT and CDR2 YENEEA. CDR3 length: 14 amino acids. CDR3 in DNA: TGTGCCAGCAGCTTAGACAGGGTTGGAGAGACCCAGTACTTC. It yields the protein CASSLDRVGETQYF.

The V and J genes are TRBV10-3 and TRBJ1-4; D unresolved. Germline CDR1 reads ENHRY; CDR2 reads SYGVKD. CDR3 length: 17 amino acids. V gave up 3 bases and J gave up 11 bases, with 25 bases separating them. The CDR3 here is CAISEWGIEGGGGKLFF. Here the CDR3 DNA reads TGTGCCATCAGTGAATGGGGAATTGAAGGAGGCGGAGGGAAACTGTTTTTT.